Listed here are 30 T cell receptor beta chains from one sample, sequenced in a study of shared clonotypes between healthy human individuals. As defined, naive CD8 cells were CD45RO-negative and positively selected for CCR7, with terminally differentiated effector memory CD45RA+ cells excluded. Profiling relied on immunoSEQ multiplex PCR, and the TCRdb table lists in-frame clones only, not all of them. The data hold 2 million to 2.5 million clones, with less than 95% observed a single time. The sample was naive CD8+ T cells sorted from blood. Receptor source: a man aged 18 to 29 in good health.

The CDR3 region is CASSVGYTGEETQYF. The CDR3 bases are TGTGCCAGCAGCGTAGGTTACACAGGGGAGGAGACCCAGTACTTC. The chain joins TRBV9 to TRBJ2-5, with 7 nucleotides matching TRBD1. CDR3 length equals 15 residues. J was trimmed by 5 bases and V by 0 bases; bases with no gene match: 7. Germline CDR1 SGDLS, CDR2 YYNGEE.

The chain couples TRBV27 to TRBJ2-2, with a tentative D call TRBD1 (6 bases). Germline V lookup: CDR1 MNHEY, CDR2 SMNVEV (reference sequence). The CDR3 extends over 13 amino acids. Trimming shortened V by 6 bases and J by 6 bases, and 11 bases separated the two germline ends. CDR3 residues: CASRTAGAGELFF. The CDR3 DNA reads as TGTGCCAGCAGAACAGCAGGGGCCGGGGAGCTGTTTTTT.

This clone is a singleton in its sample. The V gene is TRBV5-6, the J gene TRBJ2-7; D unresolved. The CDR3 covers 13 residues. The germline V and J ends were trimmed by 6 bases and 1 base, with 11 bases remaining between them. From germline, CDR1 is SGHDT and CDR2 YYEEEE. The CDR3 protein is CASNPEGSYEQYF. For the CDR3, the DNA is TGTGCCAGCAACCCGGAAGGGTCCTACGAGCAGTACTTC.

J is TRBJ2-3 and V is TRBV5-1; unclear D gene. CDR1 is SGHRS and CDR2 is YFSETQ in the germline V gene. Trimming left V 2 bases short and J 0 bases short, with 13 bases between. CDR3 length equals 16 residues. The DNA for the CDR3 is TGCGCCAGCAGCTTACGTGGGGTAACTAGCACAGATACGCAGTATTTT. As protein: CASSLRGVTSTDTQYF.

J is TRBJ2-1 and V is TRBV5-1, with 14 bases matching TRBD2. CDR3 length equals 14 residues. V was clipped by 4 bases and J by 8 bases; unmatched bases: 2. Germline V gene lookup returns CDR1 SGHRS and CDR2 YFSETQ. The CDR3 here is CASSEGLAGDEQFF. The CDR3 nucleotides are TGCGCCAGCAGCGAGGGACTAGCGGGAGATGAGCAGTTCTTC.

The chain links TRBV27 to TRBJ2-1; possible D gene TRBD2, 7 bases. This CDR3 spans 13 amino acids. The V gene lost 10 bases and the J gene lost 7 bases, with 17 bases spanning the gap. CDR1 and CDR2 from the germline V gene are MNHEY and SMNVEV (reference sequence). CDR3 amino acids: CATGIQGGNEQFF. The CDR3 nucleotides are TGTGCCACAGGCATACAGGGAGGGAATGAGCAGTTCTTC.

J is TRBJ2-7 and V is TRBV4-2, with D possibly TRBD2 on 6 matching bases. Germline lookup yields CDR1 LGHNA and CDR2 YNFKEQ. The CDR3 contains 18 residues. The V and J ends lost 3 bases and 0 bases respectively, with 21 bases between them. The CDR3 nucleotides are TGTGCCAGCAGCCAGGATCCCATGAGGGTAGCGGACTCCTACGAGCAGTACTTC. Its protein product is CASSQDPMRVADSYEQYF.

This CDR3 reads CAGNWDAYNEQFF. The CDR3 DNA is TGTGCTGGCAACTGGGACGCCTACAATGAGCAGTTCTTC. V gene TRBV7-4 combines with J gene TRBJ2-1, with D tentatively TRBD1 or TRBD2 (5 bases each). The CDR3 loop spans 13 amino acids. In germline, CDR1 is SGHVT, CDR2 SQSDAQ.

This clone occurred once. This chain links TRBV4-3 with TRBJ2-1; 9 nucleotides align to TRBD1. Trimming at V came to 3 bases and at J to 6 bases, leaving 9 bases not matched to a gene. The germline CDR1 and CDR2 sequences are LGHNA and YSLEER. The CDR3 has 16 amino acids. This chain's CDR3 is CASSQGTGLGTNEQFF. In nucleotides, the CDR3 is TGCGCCAGCAGCCAGGGGACAGGGTTGGGTACCAATGAGCAGTTCTTC.

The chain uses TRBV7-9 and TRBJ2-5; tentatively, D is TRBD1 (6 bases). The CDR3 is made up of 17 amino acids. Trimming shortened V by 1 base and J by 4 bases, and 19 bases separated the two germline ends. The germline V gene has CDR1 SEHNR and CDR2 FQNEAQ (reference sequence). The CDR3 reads CASSLVPRGIPGETQYF. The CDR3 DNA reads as TGTGCCAGCAGCTTAGTGCCGAGGGGGATCCCCGGAGAGACCCAGTACTTC.

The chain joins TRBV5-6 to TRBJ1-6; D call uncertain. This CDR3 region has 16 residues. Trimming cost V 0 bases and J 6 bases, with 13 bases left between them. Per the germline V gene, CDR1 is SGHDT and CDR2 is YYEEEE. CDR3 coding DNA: TGTGCCAGCAGCTTGGAAGGAGGGCCGACTAATTCACCCCTCCACTTT. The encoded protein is CASSLEGGPTNSPLHF.

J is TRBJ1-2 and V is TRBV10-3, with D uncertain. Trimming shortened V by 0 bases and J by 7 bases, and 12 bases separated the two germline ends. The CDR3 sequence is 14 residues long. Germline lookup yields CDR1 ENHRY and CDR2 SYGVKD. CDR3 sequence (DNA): TGTGCCATCAGTGAGTCCTTAGGGATCTCTGGCTACACCTTC. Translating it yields CAISESLGISGYTF.

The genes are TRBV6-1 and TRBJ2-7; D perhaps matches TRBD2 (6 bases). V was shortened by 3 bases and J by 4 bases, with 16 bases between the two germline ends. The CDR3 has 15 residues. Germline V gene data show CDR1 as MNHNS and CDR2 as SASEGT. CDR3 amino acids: CASSEGSGTQYEQYF. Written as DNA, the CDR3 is TGTGCCAGCAGTGAGGGCTCCGGGACTCAATACGAGCAGTACTTC.

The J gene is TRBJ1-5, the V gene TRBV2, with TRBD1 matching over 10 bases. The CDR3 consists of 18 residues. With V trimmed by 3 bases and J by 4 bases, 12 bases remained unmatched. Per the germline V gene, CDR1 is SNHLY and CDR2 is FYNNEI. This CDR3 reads CASSEFQTGGDLNQPQHF. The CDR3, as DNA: TGTGCCAGCAGTGAGTTTCAGACAGGGGGCGATTTAAATCAGCCCCAGCATTTT.

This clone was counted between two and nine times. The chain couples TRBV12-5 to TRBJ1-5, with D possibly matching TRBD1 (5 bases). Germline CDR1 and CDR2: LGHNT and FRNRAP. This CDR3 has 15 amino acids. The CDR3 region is CARDSYRYSNQPQHF. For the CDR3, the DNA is TGTGCCAGGGACTCTTATCGATATAGCAATCAGCCCCAGCATTTT.

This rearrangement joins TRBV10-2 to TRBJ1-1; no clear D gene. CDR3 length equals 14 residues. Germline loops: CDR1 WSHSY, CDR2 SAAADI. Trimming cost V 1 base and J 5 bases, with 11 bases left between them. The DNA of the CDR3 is TGCGCCAGCAGTGAGTGGAGGGTAGCAACTGAAGCTTTCTTT. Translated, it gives CASSEWRVATEAFF.

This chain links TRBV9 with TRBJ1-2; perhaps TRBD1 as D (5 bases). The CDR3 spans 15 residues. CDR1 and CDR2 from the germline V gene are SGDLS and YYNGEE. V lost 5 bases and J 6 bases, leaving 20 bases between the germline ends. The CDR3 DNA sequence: TGTGCCAGCAGGGGAAGGGACGGACCTTGGGATGGCTACACCTTC. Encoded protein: CASRGRDGPWDGYTF.

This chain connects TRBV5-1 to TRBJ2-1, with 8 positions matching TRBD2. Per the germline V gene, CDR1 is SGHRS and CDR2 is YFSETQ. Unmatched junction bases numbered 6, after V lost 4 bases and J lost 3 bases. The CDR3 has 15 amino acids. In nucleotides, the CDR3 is TGCGCCAGCAGCCCCCCCAGCGGGAGCTACAATGAGCAGTTCTTC. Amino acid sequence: CASSPPSGSYNEQFF.

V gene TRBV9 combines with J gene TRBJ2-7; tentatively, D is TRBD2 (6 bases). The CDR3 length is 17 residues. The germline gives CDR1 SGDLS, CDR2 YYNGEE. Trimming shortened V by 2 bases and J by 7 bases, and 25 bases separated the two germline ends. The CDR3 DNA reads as TGTGCCAGCAGCGTTCAGGATACGGGAGCCGAGGGGTGGGAGCAGTACTTC. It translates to CASSVQDTGAEGWEQYF.

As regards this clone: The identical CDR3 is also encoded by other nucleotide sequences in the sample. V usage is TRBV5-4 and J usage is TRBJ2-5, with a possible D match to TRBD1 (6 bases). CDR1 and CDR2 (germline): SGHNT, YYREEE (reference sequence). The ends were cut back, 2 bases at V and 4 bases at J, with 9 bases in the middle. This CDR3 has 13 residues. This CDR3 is CASSFGGGETQYF. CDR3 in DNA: TGTGCCAGCAGCTTTGGGGGCGGAGAGACCCAGTACTTC.

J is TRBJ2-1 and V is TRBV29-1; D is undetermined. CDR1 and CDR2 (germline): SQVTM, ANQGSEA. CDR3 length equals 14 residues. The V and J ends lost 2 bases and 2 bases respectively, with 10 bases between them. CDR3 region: CSVEPDSTYNEQFF. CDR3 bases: TGCAGCGTTGAACCCGACTCCACCTACAATGAGCAGTTCTTC.

The CDR3 protein is CASSNSVRDGEKLFF. CDR3 DNA sequence: TGTGCCAGCAGTAATAGCGTCCGGGATGGCGAAAAACTGTTTTTT. V usage is TRBV7-2 and J usage is TRBJ1-4; no definite D call. Germline CDR1 reads SGHTA; CDR2 reads FQGNSA. V was clipped by 6 bases and J by 8 bases, with 19 bases between them. There are 15 residues in the CDR3. The variable domain in full, with the rest retrieved from reference TRBV7-2 and TRBJ1-4, is GAGVSQSPSNKVTEKGKDVELRCDPISGHTALYWYRQSLGQGLEFLIYFQGNSAPDKSGLPSDRFSAERTGGSVSTLTIQRTQQEDSAVYLCASSNSVRDGEKLFFGSGTQLSVL.

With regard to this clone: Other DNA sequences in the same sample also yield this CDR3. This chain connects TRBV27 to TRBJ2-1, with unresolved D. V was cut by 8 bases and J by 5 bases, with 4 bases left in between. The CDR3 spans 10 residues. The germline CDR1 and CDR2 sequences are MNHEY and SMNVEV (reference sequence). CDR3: CASGNNEQFF. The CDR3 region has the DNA TGTGCCAGCGGGAACAATGAGCAGTTCTTC.

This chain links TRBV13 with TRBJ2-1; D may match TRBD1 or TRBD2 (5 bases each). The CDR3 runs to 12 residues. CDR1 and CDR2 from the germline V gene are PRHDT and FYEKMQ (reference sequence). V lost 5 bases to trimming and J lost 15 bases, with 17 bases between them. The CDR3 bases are TGTGCCAGCAGCGACGGATTAGGGGAGTGGTTCTTC. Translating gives CASSDGLGEWFF.

CDR3 in amino acids: CASSPSDRAEYGYTF. CDR3 in DNA: TGTGCCAGCTCACCAAGTGACAGGGCCGAATATGGCTACACCTTC. The chain recombines TRBV18 with TRBJ1-2; TRBD1 aligns across 7 bases. The CDR3 runs 15 residues. Germline lookup yields CDR1 KGHSH and CDR2 LQKENI. With V trimmed by 2 bases and J by 5 bases, 8 bases remained unmatched.

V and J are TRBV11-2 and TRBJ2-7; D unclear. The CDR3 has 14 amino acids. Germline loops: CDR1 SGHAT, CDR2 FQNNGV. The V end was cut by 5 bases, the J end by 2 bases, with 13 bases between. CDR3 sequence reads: CASSGQTQAYEQYF. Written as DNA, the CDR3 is TGTGCCAGCAGCGGGCAGACACAAGCCTACGAGCAGTACTTC.

In DNA form, the CDR3 reads TGTGCCAGCAGCCCCGACCCCACCGTCCTGACTTTC. Translation gives CASSPDPTVLTF. This chain connects TRBV9 to TRBJ2-6, with unresolved D. This CDR3 region has 12 residues. CDR1 and CDR2 (germline): SGDLS, YYNGEE. The germline V and J ends were trimmed by 4 bases and 12 bases, with 11 bases remaining between them.

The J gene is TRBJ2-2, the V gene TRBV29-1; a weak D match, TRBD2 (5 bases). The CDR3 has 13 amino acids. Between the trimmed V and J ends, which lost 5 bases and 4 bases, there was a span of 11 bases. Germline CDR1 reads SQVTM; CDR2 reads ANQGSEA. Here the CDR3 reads CSVREPVTGELFF. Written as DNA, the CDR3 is TGCAGCGTTCGGGAACCGGTCACCGGGGAGCTGTTTTTT.

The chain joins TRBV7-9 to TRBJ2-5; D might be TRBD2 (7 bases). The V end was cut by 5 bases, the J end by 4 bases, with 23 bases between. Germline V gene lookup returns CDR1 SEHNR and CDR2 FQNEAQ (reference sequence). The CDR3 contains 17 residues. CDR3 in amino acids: CASSIGGEGVRSETQYF. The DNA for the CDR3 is TGTGCCAGCAGCATCGGAGGGGAGGGGGTGAGGTCAGAGACCCAGTACTTC.

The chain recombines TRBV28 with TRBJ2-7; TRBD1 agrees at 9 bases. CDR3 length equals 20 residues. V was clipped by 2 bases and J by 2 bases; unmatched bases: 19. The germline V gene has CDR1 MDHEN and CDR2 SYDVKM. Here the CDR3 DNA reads TGTGCCAGCAGTTTACCCCCCACTTTACGTCCGGGACAGGGAACCTACGAGCAGTACTTC. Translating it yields CASSLPPTLRPGQGTYEQYF.